This T cell receptor (beta chain) was recovered during a study of shared clonotypes between healthy human individuals. Study-wide results and caveats: Sample collection involved blood only; tissue repertoires are likely different. Some clonotypes were shared by all four sorted-subset donors, while others were not shared. The non-shared ones had lower generation probabilities than the shared ones.

Germline V CDR1 and CDR2: SGHTA, FQGNSA. The CDR3 totals 15 residues. After removal of 4 bases from V and 4 bases from J, the junction contained 4 bases not matched to a gene. Per the study methods: ImmunoSEQ supplied junction-only sequences lacking quality scores, so filtering was different. Generated by immunoSEQ multiplex PCR, the TCRdb table keeps only in-frame clones and is missing some. V and J calls and clone size are given by that table; D and trimming were obtained from the DNA. The sample yields over a million clones, around 95% seen once. Naive CD45RA+ and memory CD45RA-negative subsets were split from CD4+ cells. Turning to this clone: No antigen is known for it. This same CDR3 is encoded by further DNA sequences in the sample.

The source material was naive CD4+ T cells sorted from blood. Subset noted: CD45RA+ positively selected. J is TRBJ2-6 and V is TRBV7-2; 7 bases align to TRBD1. The sequence was obtained from a man under 40 in good health. As DNA, the CDR3 is TGTGCCAGCAGCTCTAGGGGGCGAGGGGCCAACGTCCTGACTTTC. Translated: CASSSRGRGANVLTF.